Presented here are 5 T cell receptor beta chains from one specimen sequenced in a study of early T cells in non-severe SARS-CoV-2 infection (dated by TCRdb to the early 2020s). Receptor libraries were prepared by 5' RACE. The sequencer was a NextSeq 500. Using fastp trimming at Q25 and MiXCR clonotype assembly, TCRdb reanalyzed the public sequencing data and kept in-frame beta chains. Each entry merges the rows of one CDR3 protein and shows their most common DNA and genes. Present in this sample are tens of thousands of distinct CDR3 sequences, approximately 16% of which were seen just once. Approximately 5.1% of the sample rests with the top ten. The specimen comprised whole blood, sampled at baseline. Receptor source: an adult who was a healthcare worker with PCR-confirmed SARS-CoV-2 infection or an uninfected control (not recorded which).

Written as DNA, the CDR3 is TGTGCCAGCAGCGGACCGCTAACCCTTTTGGGTAATGAAAAACTGTTTTTT. Translation: CASSGPLTLLGNEKLFF. The chain uses TRBV12-1 and TRBJ1-4. TRBV12-1 has pseudogene status. This CDR3 spans 17 amino acids.

This chain links TRBV28 with TRBJ2-7, with a weak D call TRBD1 (6 bases). The CDR3 covers 13 residues. Germline values: CDR1 MDHEN, CDR2 SYDVKM. The V and J ends lost 8 bases and 2 bases respectively, with 13 bases between them. The CDR3 sequence: CASGGQNPYEQYF. For the CDR3, the DNA is TGTGCCAGCGGCGGACAGAACCCCTACGAGCAGTACTTC.

This clonotype was observed many times. The V and J genes are TRBV5-1 and TRBJ2-1; TRBD2 matches 8 bases. This CDR3 has 16 residues. V dropped 0 bases and J dropped 7; count of bases not matched to a gene: 9. Germline V CDR1 and CDR2: SGHRS, YFSETQ. CDR3 amino acids: CASSLGSGSLENEQFF. The CDR3 DNA is TGCGCCAGCAGCTTGGGGAGCGGGAGCCTAGAAAATGAGCAGTTCTTC.

This clonotype was observed at least ten times. The chain carries TRBV4-1 and TRBJ2-7; D is ambiguous. This CDR3 has 13 amino acids. Germline lookup yields CDR1 MGHRA and CDR2 YSYEKL. V dropped 1 base and J dropped 6 bases, with 10 bases sitting between them. The CDR3 nucleotides read TGCGCCAGCAGCCAAGGAGGCAACCGCGAGCAGTACTTC. Its translation is CASSQGGNREQYF.

The chain joins TRBV7-2 to TRBJ2-7; TRBD2 agrees at 11 bases. The CDR3 spans 16 residues. The V and J ends lost 5 bases and 0 bases, in that order; junction bases with no gene match: 6. Germline CDR1 SGHTA, CDR2 FQGNSA. For the CDR3, the DNA is TGTGCCAGCAGCCAAAGGACTAGCGGGCACTCCTACGAGCAGTACTTC. Its protein is CASSQRTSGHSYEQYF.